What follows describes a single TCR beta chain. Its antigen has not been determined. No base-level quality is on record; no much larger clone is a single base apart. This record comes from a study of cytomegalovirus exposure and HLA in healthy donors (dated by TCRdb to the late 2010s). Background for the entire study: A later analysis indicated that the 130 or so validation repertoires were generated on the platform also employed for the 666 repertoires of the first cohort. A separate validation cohort of roughly 130 different subjects was used in addition to the approximately 640-subject first cohort. The study was designed to test whether signatures of past pathogen exposure could be identified by cataloging public T cell receptors. High-throughput TCR immunosequencing, statistical association of individual TCRs with disease status, and machine learning were combined to predict cytomegalovirus infection status.

The CDR1 and CDR2 encoded by the germline V gene are KGHSY and FQNENV. The CDR3 sequence holds 16 residues, the cysteine and phenylalanine included. The CDR3 DNA has 48 bases and is translated from base 1. At the junction V is shortened by 3 bases and J by 0 bases, with 14 bases in between. Study-level results and caveats: Of the cluster scores, approximately 95% were above 0 in a later analysis, which found that TCRs clustered in the first cohort also tended to co-occur in the approximately 120 validation repertoires. It was suggested by the authors that the approach could potentially be generalized to other disease states and immunological phenotypes. In the study, roughly 160 TCR beta chains were listed as associated with cytomegalovirus. Three of the identified cytomegalovirus-associated TCR beta chains were confirmed in vitro to be specific for cytomegalovirus antigens. A later analysis lacked HLA typing for the validation cohort, so it scored co-occurrence in that cohort across all 120 or so repertoires. The classifier was reported to diagnose cytomegalovirus status with high specificity and sensitivity in both the original cohort and the validation cohort. Across donors, most TCR sequences were observed very rarely, whereas some public TCRs were present in many individuals.

The protocol used for the library was the immunoSEQ multiplex PCR assay. On the study's bioinformatics: A statistical classification framework was built for diagnosing cytomegalovirus status from the catalog of TCR beta chain sequences. TCRdb carries this immuneACCESS record with in-frame sequences only. Its versions omit some clonotypes, under half of them owing to an unresolved V gene in the studies checked, with the rest unexplained. V and J calls plus clone size are reproduced from that table; the DNA served to infer D and trimming. The sample table contains under 300,000 clones; only one count was recorded for about 90% of them. 1% to 1.5% of the sample is in the top ten clones. The donors were included in the validation cohort of over a hundred subjects, a group kept apart from the approximately 690-subject first cohort.

Sequencing was carried out using PBMCs. The chain joins TRBV16 to TRBJ1-2; the D gene is perhaps TRBD1, on 6 matching bases. This receptor was obtained from a woman aged 30 to 39 in good health and CMV-seropositive. The sequenced DNA is TGTGCCAGCAGCCATTTTCCAGGGGCTTCTAACTATGGCTACACCTTC. The resulting protein is CASSHFPGASNYGYTF.